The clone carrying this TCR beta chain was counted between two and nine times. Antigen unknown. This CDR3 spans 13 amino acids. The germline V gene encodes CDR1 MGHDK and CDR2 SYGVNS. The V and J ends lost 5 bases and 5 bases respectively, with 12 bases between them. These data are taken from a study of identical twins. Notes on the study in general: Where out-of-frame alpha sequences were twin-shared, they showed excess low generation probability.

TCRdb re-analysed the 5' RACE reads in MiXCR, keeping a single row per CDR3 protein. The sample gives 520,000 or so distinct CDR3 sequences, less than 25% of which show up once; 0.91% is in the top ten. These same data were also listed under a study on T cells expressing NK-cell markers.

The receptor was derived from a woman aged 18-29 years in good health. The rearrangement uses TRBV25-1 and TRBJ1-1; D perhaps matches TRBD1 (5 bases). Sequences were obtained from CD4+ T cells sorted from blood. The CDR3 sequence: CASSPAGGTEAFF. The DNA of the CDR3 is TGTGCCAGCAGTCCCGCCGGGGGGACTGAAGCTTTCTTT.